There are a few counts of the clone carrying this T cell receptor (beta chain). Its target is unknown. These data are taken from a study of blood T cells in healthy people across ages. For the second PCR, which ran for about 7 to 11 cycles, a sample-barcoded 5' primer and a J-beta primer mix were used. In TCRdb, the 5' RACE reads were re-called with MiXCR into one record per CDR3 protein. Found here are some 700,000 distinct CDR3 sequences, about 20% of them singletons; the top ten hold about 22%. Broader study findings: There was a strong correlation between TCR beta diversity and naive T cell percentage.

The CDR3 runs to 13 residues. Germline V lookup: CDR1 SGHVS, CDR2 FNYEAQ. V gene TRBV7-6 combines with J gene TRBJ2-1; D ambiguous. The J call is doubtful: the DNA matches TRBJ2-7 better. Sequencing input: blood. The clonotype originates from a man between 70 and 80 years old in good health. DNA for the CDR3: TGTGCCAGCAGCCAGGCGTGGGCCAACGAGCAGTACTTC. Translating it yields CASSQAWANEQYF.